One and the same sample provided the 23 T cell receptor beta chains below, sequenced in a study of CD8+CD57+ T cells in acquired aplastic anemia. CDR3 and TCR beta VDJ profiling relied on a genomic DNA template. One entry per CDR3 protein results from TCRdb running MiXCR on the reads. This table holds hundreds of thousands of distinct CDR3 sequences, just under 70% found once. Material: sorted CD4+, CD8+, or CD8+CD57+ T cells (not recorded which) from PBMCs. These receptors originate from a human donor in good health, serving as a control.

As regards this clonotype: This may be a read error: a much more frequent sequence differs by one nucleotide. This sequence joins TRBV5-4 and TRBJ2-7; no clear D. Per the germline V gene, CDR1 is SGHNT and CDR2 is YYREEE (reference sequence). The CDR3 is made up of 15 amino acids. The CDR3 DNA is TGTGCCAGCGGCTTTCAAGGAGTTAGCTCCTACGAGCAGTACTTC. Encoded protein: CASGFQGVSSYEQYF.

The chain carries TRBV15 and TRBJ2-3; D is tentatively TRBD1 or TRBD2 (5 bases each). CDR3 length: 15 residues. Deletions cut 3 bases from V and 0 bases from J, with 10 bases between. Germline V lookup: CDR1 LNHNV, CDR2 YYDKDF (reference sequence). In DNA, the CDR3 is TGTGCCACCAGCAGCGGGGCGGCGAGCACAGATACGCAGTATTTT. It codes for CATSSGAASTDTQYF. The full variable domain, with the rest looked up from reference TRBV15 and TRBJ2-3, is DAMVIQNPRYQVTQFGKPVTLSCSQTLNHNVMYWYQQKSSQAPKLLFHYYDKDFNNEADTPDNFQSRRPNTSFCFLDIRSPGLGDTAMYLCATSSGAASTDTQYFGPGTRLTVL.

Details on this clonotype: A read error may account for a junction end that differs from germline. The chain uses TRBV7-2 and TRBJ2-5, with TRBD1 matching over 10 bases. In germline, CDR1 is SGHTA, CDR2 FQGNSA. The CDR3 contains 14 residues. The CDR3 DNA is TGTGCCAGCAGCTTAAGACAGGGGACAGGGGAGACCCACTTC. Translation gives CASSLRQGTGETHF.

With regard to this clonotype: At one end, the junction sequence differs from germline, possibly due to a read error. The chain has TRBV20-1 and TRBJ1-1, with D tentatively TRBD1 (5 bases). This CDR3 has 13 residues. Germline V CDR1 and CDR2: DFQATT, SNEGSKA (reference sequence). CDR3 nucleotides: TGCAGCGCTAGGGCCCGGGGCGGCAACGAAGCTTTCTTT. It specifies CSARARGGNEAFF.

The table lists this clonotype with many counts. The chain uses TRBV6-5 and TRBJ2-7; 8 nucleotides match TRBD1. The CDR3 runs 15 residues. Losses at the gene ends were 3 bases for V and 2 bases for J; bases not matched to a gene: 6. Per germline, CDR1 MNHEY and CDR2 SVGAGI. The CDR3 loop is CASSYSPGGPYEQYF. As DNA, the CDR3 is TGTGCCAGCAGTTATAGCCCAGGGGGCCCCTACGAGCAGTACTTC.

The V gene is TRBV9, the J gene TRBJ2-7, with 7 bases lining up with TRBD1. Per germline, CDR1 SGDLS and CDR2 YYNGEE. The CDR3 runs 16 residues. J gave up 1 base and V 5 bases, and 12 bases lay outside the gene matches. Here the CDR3 reads CASSLGQVGSSYEQYF. DNA for the CDR3: TGTGCCAGCAGTCTTGGACAGGTCGGATCATCCTACGAGCAGTACTTC.

On this clonotype: Given the absence of the conserved phenylalanine or tryptophan at the CDR3 end, a read error is likely. The V and J genes are TRBV7-2 and TRBJ2-7; D remains ambiguous. V was shortened by 8 bases and J by 10 bases, with 15 bases between the two germline ends. Germline CDR1 reads SGHTA; CDR2 reads FQGNSA. The CDR3 covers 11 residues. CDR3 DNA: TGTGCCAGCTCCAGATCGTGCGGACAGTACTGC. This gives the protein CASSRSCGQYC.

V and J are TRBV2 and TRBJ1-2; TRBD1 matches 9 bases. This CDR3 comprises 13 residues. Unmatched junction bases numbered 2, after V lost 9 bases and J lost 0 bases. Germline assignment: CDR1 SNHLY and CDR2 FYNNEI. CDR3: CARHRGPNYGYTF. The CDR3 nucleotides read TGTGCCAGACACAGGGGGCCTAACTATGGCTACACCTTC. The whole variable domain, remainder taken from reference TRBV2 and TRBJ1-2, is EPEVTQTPSHQVTQMGQEVILRCVPISNHLYFYWYRQILGQKVEFLVSFYNNEISEKSEIFDDQFSVERPDGSNFTLKIRSTKLEDSAMYFCARHRGPNYGYTFGSGTRLTVV.

On this clonotype itself: A clone one base away is much larger, so this may be a read error. The genes are TRBV5-4 and TRBJ1-1; D unclear. The CDR3 is 14 residues long. CDR1 is SGHNT, CDR2 YYREEE, per germline (reference sequence). In nucleotides, the CDR3 is TGTGCCAGCAGCTTGTCCGGGTTCAACACTGGAGCTTTCTTT. This sequence encodes CASSLSGFNTGAFF.

In DNA form, the CDR3 reads TGTGCCAGCAGCGTCGGGACGAGGGGAGGCTACACCTTC. It encodes CASSVGTRGGYTF. The V call is TRBV7-7, the J call TRBJ1-2; D possibly corresponds to TRBD1 (5 bases). Per germline, CDR1 SSHAT and CDR2 FNYEAQ (reference sequence). CDR3 length: 13 residues. V gave up 5 bases and J gave up 8 bases, with 15 bases separating them.

This chain uses TRBV25-1 with TRBJ1-2, with TRBD1 matching over 7 bases. In germline, CDR1 is MGHDK, CDR2 SYGVNS. V lost 2 bases and J lost 4; bases outside the gene matches: 7. The CDR3 runs to 15 residues. CDR3 residues: CASSEGNRGSYGYTF. CDR3 coding DNA: TGTGCCAGCAGTGAAGGAAACAGGGGCAGCTATGGCTACACCTTC.

The chain recombines TRBV7-3 with TRBJ1-5, with D unresolved. Germline CDR1 SGHTA, CDR2 FQGTGA. V lost 5 bases and J lost 7, with 18 bases in between. This CDR3 region has 15 residues. CDR3 loop: CASSQDGPGGQPQHF. The DNA of the CDR3 is TGTGCCAGCAGCCAAGATGGGCCCGGAGGGCAGCCCCAGCATTTT.

About this clonotype itself: Since the CDR3 does not end with the conserved phenylalanine or tryptophan, this likely comes from a read error. Because the CDR3's place on the DNA is in doubt, the DNA is left out and the CDR3 is given as listed by TCRdb. The chain couples TRBV9 to TRBJ1-1. Per germline, CDR1 SGDLS and CDR2 YYNGEE. Inclusive of both ends, the CDR3 amounts to 13 amino acids. The CDR3 is CASSVEVGRNEKL.

As regards this clonotype: A junction end diverges from the germline sequence, so it may reflect a read error. The J gene is TRBJ2-2, the V gene TRBV2; D assignment may be TRBD1 or TRBD2 (5 bases each). The CDR3 is made up of 13 amino acids. Germline V CDR1 and CDR2: SNHLY, FYNNEI. CDR3 in DNA: TGTGCCAGCAGCGGTGGGGCGTACGGGGAGCTGTTCTTT. This encodes CASSGGAYGELFF.

This chain uses TRBV14 with TRBJ2-1; D is ambiguous. Germline V gene lookup returns CDR1 SGHDN and CDR2 FVKESK. Deletions cut 5 bases from V and 12 bases from J, with 20 bases between. The CDR3 contains 14 residues. The CDR3 protein is CASSSLDRVGVQFF. CDR3 bases: TGTGCCAGCAGCTCCCTTGACCGGGTAGGTGTGCAGTTCTTC.

V and J are TRBV7-2 and TRBJ2-6; the match to TRBD1 covers 8 bases. The CDR3 loop spans 18 amino acids. The germline gives CDR1 SGHTA, CDR2 FQGNSA. V shed 0 bases, J shed 2 bases, and the junction held 6 bases outside the gene matches. CDR3 sequence (DNA): TGTGCCAGCAGCTTAGCCCGACAGGGGAGTCCTGGGGCCAACGTCCTGACTTTC. Its translation: CASSLARQGSPGANVLTF.

This clonotype has just one count. The V and J genes are TRBV19 and TRBJ1-5; D is uncertain. The J call is uncertain, as TRBJ2-3 better fits the DNA end. The CDR3 sequence is 12 residues long. In germline, CDR1 is LNHDA, CDR2 SQIVND (reference sequence). CDR3 region: CASSVGNQPQYF. For the CDR3, the DNA is TGTGCCAGTAGTGTGGGAAATCAGCCCCAGTATTTT.

The V gene is TRBV7-9, the J gene TRBJ2-7, with a tentative D call TRBD2 (5 bases). V lost 10 bases to trimming and J lost 7 bases, with 29 bases between them. This CDR3 has 16 residues. The germline V gene has CDR1 SEHNR and CDR2 FQNEAQ (reference sequence). The CDR3 protein is CAINASGGRRHYEQYF. In nucleotides, the CDR3 is TGTGCCATCAATGCGTCCGGCGGCAGGAGGCACTATGAGCAGTACTTC.

V and J are TRBV15 and TRBJ1-2; tentatively, D is TRBD1 (6 bases). This CDR3 region has 15 residues. V lost 4 bases to trimming and J lost 5 bases, with 17 bases between them. Germline V gives CDR1 LNHNV, CDR2 YYDKDF (reference sequence). CDR3 region: CATSKGGGRGYGYTF. CDR3 bases: TGTGCCACCAGCAAAGGGGGGGGGCGAGGATATGGCTACACCTTC. The full variable domain, completed using reference TRBV15 and TRBJ1-2, is DAMVIQNPRYQVTQFGKPVTLSCSQTLNHNVMYWYQQKSSQAPKLLFHYYDKDFNNEADTPDNFQSRRPNTSFCFLDIRSPGLGDTAMYLCATSKGGGRGYGYTFGSGTRLTVV.

This clonotype was seen many times. The rearrangement joins TRBV6-5 to TRBJ2-2; D possibly corresponds to TRBD2 (6 bases). Germline assignment: CDR1 MNHEY and CDR2 SVGAGI. The CDR3 totals 13 residues. V lost 8 bases and J 4 bases, leaving 11 bases between the germline ends. The CDR3 sequence: CASRGGVTGELFF. The CDR3 nucleotides read TGTGCCAGCCGTGGCGGGGTCACCGGGGAGCTGTTTTTT.

This clonotype was observed at least ten times. The CDR3 protein is CASSGGMGGVGETQYF. The CDR3 bases are TGTGCCAGCAGTGGGGGAATGGGAGGGGTGGGGGAGACCCAGTACTTC. The chain couples TRBV6-1 to TRBJ2-5; 7 bases match TRBD2. V shed 4 bases and J 5 bases; nucleotides not matched to a gene: 13. The germline V gene has CDR1 MNHNS and CDR2 SASEGT. CDR3 length: 16 amino acids.

This clonotype has ten or more counts. V gene TRBV15 combines with J gene TRBJ1-5, with 10 bases aligning to TRBD1. The V gene end was trimmed by 6 bases and the J gene end by 6 bases; junction bases not matched to a gene: 11. CDR3 length: 16 amino acids. Looked up from germline, CDR1 is LNHNV and CDR2 is YYDKDF (reference sequence). CDR3 DNA sequence: TGTGCCACCAGAGACCTCGGGACAGGGGAATTTCAGCCCCAGCATTTT. It codes for CATRDLGTGEFQPQHF. The entire variable domain, with the rest obtained from reference TRBV15 and TRBJ1-5, is as follows: DAMVIQNPRYQVTQFGKPVTLSCSQTLNHNVMYWYQQKSSQAPKLLFHYYDKDFNNEADTPDNFQSRRPNTSFCFLDIRSPGLGDTAMYLCATRDLGTGEFQPQHFGDGTRLSIL.

This clonotype was seen repeatedly, ten times or more. This chain links TRBV29-1 with TRBJ2-2; 12 nucleotides align to TRBD2. Trimming took 4 bases from V and 6 from J; bases not matched to a gene: 3. Per the germline V gene, CDR1 is SQVTM and CDR2 is ANQGSEA. The CDR3 is made up of 14 amino acids. The CDR3 reads CSVALAGGPGELFF. For the CDR3, the DNA is TGCAGCGTTGCGCTAGCGGGGGGGCCCGGGGAGCTGTTTTTT.